A single TCR beta chain is shown here with its context. This CDR3 contains 15 residues. Germline V CDR1 and CDR2: MGHRA, YSYEKL. V was pared by 3 bases and J by 6 bases, with 8 bases of the junction left unmatched. This specimen comes from a study of human T cells and chemical hapten exposure. In TCRdb, the RACE reads were re-called with MiXCR into one record per CDR3 protein. The sample lists tens of thousands of distinct CDR3 sequences; roughly 9.4% were seen once. Time point reported: patch test 2, 6 weeks after DPC sensitization. Treatment given: therapeutic diphenylcyclopropenone sensitization with weekly scalp DPC.

The clonotype originates from a man aged 25 to 40 with alopecia areata. Some clones in this sample may be carry-over from other donors' samples. The J gene is TRBJ2-3, the V gene TRBV4-1; 8 nucleotides match TRBD1. The starting material was whole blood, obtained in connection with sensitization to the hapten diphenylcyclopropenone (DPC). CDR3 residues: CASSHQGAPVDTQYF. In DNA form, the CDR3 reads TGCGCCAGCAGCCACCAGGGGGCCCCCGTTGATACGCAGTATTTT.